This T cell receptor (beta chain) appears in the sequencing data of a study of vaccination effects on CD4 cells after COVID-19. Antigen-specific CD4+ T cells were expanded with viral peptide pools in the ViraFEST assay before sequencing. It was after approximately 10 days of culture that CD4+ T cells were isolated. Each participant was administered two doses of either the BNT162b2 or the mRNA-1273 vaccine. Nobody among the vaccine recipients had prior SARS-CoV-2 infection (nucleocapsid antibodies were negative). The culture medium for two million PBMC per well included 9.5 to 10 IU/ml IL-2 and around 10 ug/ml peptides. IL-2 medium was substituted for half the medium on days 3 and 7. Trimming took 7 bases from V and 4 from J, leaving 13 bases between them. This CDR3 spans 13 amino acids. Germline loops: CDR1 MNHEY, CDR2 SMNVEV (reference sequence). Findings and caveats of the study: Clones of infection and vaccine origin contracted markedly late after vaccination.

TCRdb's table, derived via immunoSEQ multiplex PCR, lists solely in-frame clones and lacks some. The sample includes tens of thousands of clones, approximately 73% seen only once; the top ten take 1% to 1.5%. Concerning this clone: Its target is unknown.

The chain recombines TRBV27 with TRBJ1-1; D is uncertain. The sequenced sample was CD4+ T cells from PBMCs cultured with HCoV-229E spike peptides, obtained after COVID-19 vaccination. This clonotype was obtained from a human donor who received a COVID-19 vaccine. CDR3 in amino acids: CASTAHLFTEAFF. In nucleotides, the CDR3 is TGTGCCAGCACCGCACACCTGTTCACTGAAGCTTTCTTT.